These T cell receptor beta chains were read from a single sample in a study of blood T cell repertoires in COVID-19. The table came from immunoSEQ multiplex PCR; TCRdb's copy has only in-frame clones and leaves some out. Of 300,000 to 400,000 clones in the sample, roughly 85% were seen once. Sequencing was performed on PBMCs or T cells enriched from blood (not recorded which). These receptors all come from a woman aged 25 to 39 who had been exposed to COVID-19. Each CDR3 is given with its conserved first and last residue. D genes are given only for firm matches. For some rows the clone size is stated as once, few or many, or as a class when expanded; others skip it.

clone size	J gene	CDR3 length	V gene	D gene	CDR3 protein	CDR3 DNA
.	TRBJ2-5	14	TRBV5-1	TRBD1	CASSWWDSEETQYF	TGCGCCAGCAGCTGGTGGGACAGCGAAGAGACCCAGTACTTC
.	TRBJ1-1	13	TRBV12-3/TRBV12-4	.	CASSLLRNTEAFF	TGTGCCAGCAGTCTCCTGAGGAACACTGAAGCTTTCTTT
.	TRBJ2-6	19	TRBV3-1/TRBV3-2	TRBD1	CASSQAMGQGAPGANVLTF	TGTGCCAGCAGCCAAGCTATGGGACAGGGGGCGCCTGGGGCCAACGTCCTGACTTTC
.	TRBJ2-3	14	TRBV6-5	.	CASSPRQLTDTQYF	TGTGCCAGCAGTCCCCGACAGCTCACAGATACGCAGTATTTT
.	TRBJ1-1	14	TRBV9	.	CASSGQAMNTEAFF	TGTGCCAGCAGCGGACAGGCGATGAACACTGAAGCTTTCTTT
.	TRBJ1-2	15	TRBV5-6	.	CASSLSRGLIGGYTF	TGTGCCAGCAGCTTGTCTAGGGGATTAATCGGGGGCTACACCTTC
.	TRBJ1-1	14	TRBV2	TRBD1	CASRPGQGEKEAFF	TGTGCCAGCAGGCCCGGACAGGGGGAGAAGGAAGCTTTCTTT
.	TRBJ1-2	15	TRBV7-2	.	CASSQLRQARYGYTF	TGTGCCAGCAGCCAACTACGACAGGCGCGCTATGGCTACACCTTC
few	TRBJ2-2	17	TRBV7-8	TRBD2	CASSLATSGAYTGELFF	TGTGCCAGCAGCTTAGCCACTAGCGGGGCCTACACCGGGGAGCTGTTTTTT
few	TRBJ2-1	15	TRBV2	TRBD2	CASSLRTSDYNEQFF	TGTGCCAGCAGCTTGCGTACTAGCGATTACAATGAGCAGTTCTTC
once	TRBJ1-5	13	TRBV18	.	CATSGGGNQPQHF	TGTGCCACCTCCGGGGGGGGCAATCAGCCCCAGCATTTT
.	TRBJ2-3	21	TRBV18	.	CASSSGQGVFGTSVFTDTQYF	TGTGCCAGCTCATCCGGACAGGGGGTGTTCGGGACTAGCGTGTTCACAGATACGCAGTATTTT
.	TRBJ1-2	15	TRBV5-6	.	CASSLVDSLNYGYTF	TGTGCCAGCAGCTTGGTGGACAGTCTTAACTATGGCTACACCTTC
.	TRBJ1-2	16	TRBV3-1/TRBV3-2	.	CASSQAWEGMNYGYTF	TGTGCCAGCAGCCAAGCTTGGGAGGGAATGAACTATGGCTACACCTTC
.	TRBJ2-7	15	TRBV6-5	.	CASSLSETQGMEQYF	TGTGCCAGCAGTTTGTCAGAAACCCAGGGGATGGAGCAGTACTTC
.	TRBJ1-6	17	TRBV5-6	TRBD1	CASFLGTGGFSRSPLHF	TGTGCCAGCTTCTTGGGCACAGGGGGCTTTTCTCGATCACCCCTCCACTTT
few	TRBJ1-6	13	TRBV3-1/TRBV3-2	.	CASSQGGNSPLHF	TGTGCCAGCAGCCAAGGAGGGAATTCACCCCTCCACTTT
once	TRBJ1-5	14	TRBV2	.	CASSEDRAHRPQHF	TGTGCCAGCAGTGAAGACAGGGCCCATCGGCCCCAGCATTTT
.	TRBJ1-1	14	TRBV10-3	TRBD1	CAISDRDRDTEAFF	TGTGCCATCAGCGACCGGGACAGGGACACTGAAGCTTTCTTT
.	TRBJ1-2	14	TRBV28	TRBD1	CASSETPGQGGYTF	TGTGCCAGCAGTGAAACACCGGGACAGGGAGGTTACACCTTC
.	TRBJ1-6	15	TRBV19	.	CASSTPRGTAFTLHF	TGTGCCAGTAGTACCCCTCGGGGGACTGCTTTCACCCTCCACTTT
many	TRBJ2-1	19	TRBV9	TRBD2	CASSPRLGLAGDSYNEQFF	TGTGCCAGCAGCCCGCGACTTGGACTAGCGGGGGACTCCTACAATGAGCAGTTCTTC
.	TRBJ2-1	15	TRBV4-3	TRBD1	CASAAYRGLSNEQFF	TGCGCCAGCGCCGCGTACAGGGGATTGTCCAATGAGCAGTTCTTC
few	TRBJ1-5	15	TRBV5-1	TRBD1	CASFYKTGGFQPQHF	TGCGCCAGCTTTTATAAGACAGGGGGCTTTCAGCCCCAGCATTTT
once	TRBJ2-3	16	TRBV4-1	.	CASSSLTYGSTDTQYF	TGCGCCAGCAGTTCTCTTACATATGGTAGCACAGATACGCAGTATTTT
.	TRBJ2-6	18	TRBV7-3	TRBD1	CASSSKRTGGTGANVLTF	TGTGCCAGCAGCTCCAAGAGGACAGGGGGGACTGGGGCCAACGTCCTGACTTTC
.	TRBJ2-7	18	TRBV6-2/TRBV6-3	TRBD2	CASSYSTSGRTTTYEQYF	TGTGCCAGCAGTTACTCCACTAGCGGGAGAACAACGACTTACGAGCAGTACTTC
.	TRBJ1-1	13	TRBV7-8	.	CASRTVMNTEAFF	TGTGCCAGCAGAACAGTCATGAACACTGAAGCTTTCTTT
.	TRBJ1-1	13	TRBV6-5	TRBD1	CASRSEGAAEAFF	TGTGCCAGCAGATCAGAGGGGGCAGCTGAAGCTTTCTTT
once	TRBJ2-7	14	TRBV19	.	CASKETGSSYEQYF	TGTGCCAGTAAGGAGACAGGAAGCTCCTACGAGCAGTACTTC
.	TRBJ2-1	15	TRBV30	TRBD2	CAWRDRTSRNNEQFF	TGTGCCTGGAGGGACCGGACTAGCCGAAACAATGAGCAGTTCTTC
.	TRBJ2-3	13	TRBV7-2	.	CASSLEGKTTQYF	TGTGCCAGCAGCTTAGAGGGGAAAACCACGCAGTATTTT
.	TRBJ1-1	14	TRBV18	.	CASSPGGENTEAFF	TGTGCCAGCTCACCTGGGGGGGAGAACACTGAAGCTTTCTTT
few	TRBJ1-4	14	TRBV30	TRBD1	CAGDRESTNEKLFF	TGTGCCGGAGACAGGGAGTCAACTAATGAAAAACTGTTTTTT
.	TRBJ1-2	15	TRBV19	.	CASTPDQGMNYGYTF	TGTGCCAGTACCCCCGATCAGGGGATGAACTATGGCTACACCTTC
.	TRBJ2-7	11	TRBV20-1	.	CSAREGTEQYF	TGCAGTGCTAGAGAGGGGACTGAGCAGTACTTC
.	TRBJ2-2	16	TRBV15	.	CATSRDRFGGTGELFF	TGTGCCACCAGCAGAGATCGATTTGGGGGGACCGGGGAGCTGTTTTTT
.	TRBJ1-5	16	TRBV6-1	.	CASSEAYGGSNQPQHF	TGTGCCAGCAGTGAAGCCTACGGGGGGAGCAATCAGCCCCAGCATTTT
.	TRBJ2-2	14	TRBV11-3	TRBD1	CASSHRQGAGELFF	TGTGCCAGCAGCCACAGACAGGGAGCCGGGGAGCTGTTTTTT
few	TRBJ2-2	16	TRBV7-2	TRBD2	CASSSTSGRVGGELFF	TGTGCCAGCAGTTCGACTAGCGGGAGGGTCGGCGGGGAGCTGTTTTTT
.	TRBJ2-1	19	TRBV10-3	TRBD2	CATRGQAGTSGKSALEQFF	TGTGCCACCCGAGGGCAGGCGGGAACTAGCGGGAAATCAGCCCTGGAGCAGTTCTTC
few	TRBJ2-7	14	TRBV28	.	CASSSSRLPYEQYF	TGTGCCAGCAGTTCCTCCCGTCTCCCCTACGAGCAGTACTTC
.	TRBJ2-3	15	TRBV7-8	TRBD2	CASSLDLAGADTQYF	TGTGCCAGCAGCTTAGACCTAGCGGGGGCAGATACGCAGTATTTT
.	TRBJ1-3	15	TRBV27	.	CASTTGGGPGNTIYF	TGTGCCAGCACGACGGGGGGGGGTCCTGGAAACACCATATATTTT
.	TRBJ2-7	15	TRBV27	TRBD2	CASSLLASGGNEQYF	TGTGCCAGCAGTTTATTGGCTAGCGGGGGGAACGAGCAGTACTTC
.	TRBJ1-6	17	TRBV30	TRBD1	CAWSAPKVTGGNSPLHF	TGTGCCTGGAGTGCCCCCAAGGTGACAGGGGGAAATTCACCCCTCCACTTT
once	TRBJ2-7	15	TRBV28	.	CASSSLRESSYEQYF	TGTGCCAGCAGTTCACTTCGGGAGAGCTCCTACGAGCAGTACTTC
.	TRBJ2-3	16	TRBV7-3	TRBD2	CASSSTSGTSTDTQYF	TGTGCCAGCAGTTCGACTAGCGGGACTAGCACAGATACGCAGTATTTT
once	TRBJ1-2	14	TRBV19	.	CASSTGDQIYGYTF	TGTGCCAGTAGTACCGGGGATCAAATCTATGGCTACACCTTC
.	TRBJ1-4	16	TRBV5-1	.	CASSRSGGATNEKLFF	TGCGCCAGCAGCCGGTCGGGAGGGGCAACTAATGAAAAACTGTTTTTT
once	TRBJ1-2	15	TRBV27	.	CASSLGTSPNYGYTF	TGTGCCAGCAGTTTGGGGACAAGCCCTAACTATGGCTACACCTTC
.	TRBJ1-1	17	TRBV10-3	TRBD1	CAISDPRDRGENTEAFF	TGTGCCATCAGTGATCCGCGGGACAGGGGAGAAAACACTGAAGCTTTCTTT
.	TRBJ2-7	15	TRBV27	.	CASSLNQETSYEQYF	TGTGCCAGCAGTCTCAACCAGGAAACCTCCTACGAGCAGTACTTC